This TCR beta chain is drawn from a study of CD8 T cells in Susac syndrome. Trimming removed 6 bases at V and 3 bases at J, with 10 bases between. Looked up from germline, CDR1 is MNHNS and CDR2 is SASEGT. The CDR3 spans 13 residues. Relapsing-remitting disease, either stable or active, was present in the treatment-naive patients who were the multiple sclerosis controls. Random hexamers were used to reverse transcribe an amount of roughly 0.45 to 1 ug RNA. TCRdb recomputed calls from the immunoSEQ multiplex PCR reads with MiXCR, one row per CDR3 protein. There are some 140,000 distinct CDR3 sequences in the sample; around 86% occur only once, and 0.45% to 0.6% lies in the top ten.

The chain links TRBV6-1 to TRBJ2-3; D not resolved. Sequenced: CD8+ T cells from PBMCs. The sequence was collected from a human donor with multiple sclerosis. CDR3 region: CASSQLNTDTQYF. Written as DNA, the CDR3 is TGTGCCAGCAGCCAGCTAAATACAGATACGCAGTATTTT.